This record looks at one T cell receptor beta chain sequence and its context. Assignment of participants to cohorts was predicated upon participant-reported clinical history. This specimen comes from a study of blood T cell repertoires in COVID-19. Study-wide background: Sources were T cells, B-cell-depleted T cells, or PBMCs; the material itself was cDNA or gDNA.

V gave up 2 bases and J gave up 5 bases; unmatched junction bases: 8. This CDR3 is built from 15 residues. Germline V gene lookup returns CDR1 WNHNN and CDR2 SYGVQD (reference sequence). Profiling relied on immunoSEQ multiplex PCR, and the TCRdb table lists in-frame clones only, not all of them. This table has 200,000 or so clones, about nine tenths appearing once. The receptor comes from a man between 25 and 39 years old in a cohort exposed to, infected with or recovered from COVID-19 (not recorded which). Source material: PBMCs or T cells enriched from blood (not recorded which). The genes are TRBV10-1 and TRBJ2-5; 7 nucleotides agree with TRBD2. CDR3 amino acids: CASSESRVAGETQYF. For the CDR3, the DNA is TGCGCCAGCAGTGAGAGCAGGGTAGCGGGCGAGACCCAGTACTTC.